This is a list of T cell receptor beta chains from one sample in a study of CD8 T cells in ankylosing spondylitis. TCRdb redid the calling of the 5' RACE reads with MiXCR, one entry per CDR3 protein. The table has some 130,000 distinct CDR3 sequences, around 10% seen once; the top ten hold 4.1%. The sample was blood, either unsorted or a sorted T cell fraction (not recorded which). Every receptor here comes from a female donor with ankylosing spondylitis or in good health (not recorded which). Each CDR3 is given with its conserved first and last residue.

j_call v_call cdr3_aa
TRBJ2-7 TRBV6-1 CASRPRLAGLYEQYF
TRBJ2-5 TRBV19 CASAPNRRPQETQYF
TRBJ1-1 TRBV29-1 CSAREGPLNTEAFF
TRBJ1-5 TRBV7-2 CASSRIGGGDQPQHF
TRBJ1-2 TRBV24-1 CATSDSAGAKGYTF
TRBJ2-2 TRBV12-3/TRBV12-4 CASSLNGGNTGELFF
TRBJ2-7 TRBV20-1 CSAREWDSYEQYF
TRBJ1-3 TRBV18 CASSPSQGGGDTIYF
TRBJ2-7 TRBV5-1 CASSMTWTGAYEQYF
TRBJ2-1 TRBV20-1 CSAREMGGGDEQFF
TRBJ1-2 TRBV7-9 CASSPMGHGGYTF
TRBJ1-2 TRBV7-2 CASSLLGQGAAYGYTF
TRBJ2-5 TRBV7-8 CASSLAQHETGDETQYF
TRBJ1-2 TRBV7-2 CASSLIRGEGYTF
TRBJ2-4 TRBV5-5 CASSPGLRGLAKNIQYF
TRBJ1-4 TRBV7-9 CASSTPEKLFF
TRBJ2-5 TRBV19 CASSPGQGVETQYF
TRBJ2-3 TRBV5-1 CASSWGSSGGSTDTQYF
TRBJ2-5 TRBV20-1 CSVTGIQETQYF
TRBJ2-2 TRBV5-1 CATTPGQGLTGELFF
TRBJ1-6 TRBV20-1 CSAREAILNSPLHF
TRBJ2-5 TRBV7-9 CASSLWAGQETQYF
TRBJ2-3 TRBV10-3 CATRRGVAELIDTQYF
TRBJ2-1 TRBV7-3 CASSQSRESYNEQFF
TRBJ2-3 TRBV29-1 CSVEGQGPYTQYF
TRBJ1-4 TRBV29-1 CSVIPRGEKLFF
TRBJ1-2 TRBV19 CASSMGTDYGYTF
TRBJ1-3 TRBV12-3/TRBV12-4 CASSLGQGDGNTIYF
TRBJ2-7 TRBV5-1 CASSLGTAEYEQYF
TRBJ2-3 TRBV12-3/TRBV12-4 CASSYSGGPPDTQYF
TRBJ2-4 TRBV5-1 CASSRTSGSSLGDIQYF
TRBJ2-1 TRBV10-3 CAISLGTSGNNEQFF
TRBJ2-1 TRBV19 CASSQPGLQMNEQFF
TRBJ2-5 TRBV28 CASSFRLAGETQYF
TRBJ2-1 TRBV20-1 CSAERGRRQFF
TRBJ2-7 TRBV7-2 CASSLIYEQYF
TRBJ2-7 TRBV3-1 CASSQEGRSYEQHF
TRBJ2-3 TRBV29-1 CSVSDQSTDTQYF
TRBJ1-1 TRBV5-1 CASSLEGAGKFTEAFF
TRBJ2-1 TRBV24-1 CATSDVSGDSYNEQFF
TRBJ2-1 TRBV7-2 CASRTGTHSYNEQFF
TRBJ2-1 TRBV7-2 CASSPLAGGKAEQFF
TRBJ1-2 TRBV20-1 CSARAGRNYGYTF
TRBJ2-2 TRBV9 CASSVTGTGELFF
TRBJ2-2 TRBV5-1 CASSLSTANTGELFF
TRBJ1-5 TRBV27 CASSLITVQGPNQPQHF
TRBJ1-1 TRBV5-1 CASSPTEGGRNTEAFF
TRBJ2-3 TRBV7-2 CASSPGLEVDTQYF